This T cell receptor (beta chain) was retrieved from a study of shared clonotypes between healthy human individuals. Study-level background: Three CD4 naive, three CD4 memory, two CD8 naive and one CD8 memory plate were used per donor.

TCRdb's copy holds only in-frame clones and misses some; the assay was immunoSEQ multiplex PCR. The sample includes just over 2,000,000 clones, roughly 94% of them seen just once. Positively selected for CCR7, the CD45RO-negative cells used as naive CD8 cells excluded terminally differentiated effector memory CD45RA+ cells. Study donors comprised healthy, HIV-negative adults devoid of recent acute infection or vaccination. Details on this clone: Its antigen remains unknown.

Study findings and constraints: Researchers found naive subsets generally carried larger estimated richness than memory subsets.

V shed 0 bases, J shed 4 bases, and the junction held 6 bases outside the gene matches. Looked up from germline, CDR1 is KGHSY and CDR2 is FQNENV. The CDR3 runs 15 residues. The chain combines TRBV16 with TRBJ2-7; the match to TRBD2 covers 7 bases. This receptor was taken from a man aged 18-30 years in good health. The specimen was naive CD8+ T cells sorted from blood. CDR3 loop: CASSQSPGGEYEQYF. DNA for the CDR3: TGTGCCAGCAGCCAATCTCCGGGAGGCGAATACGAGCAGTACTTC.